A single sample is the source of the 26 T cell receptor beta chains below, sequenced in a study of shared T cell receptors in the human thymus. Only in-frame clones appear in the TCRdb table, and some are missing; sequencing was by immunoSEQ multiplex PCR. Of almost 550,000 clones in the sample, 75% to 80% are singletons; the top ten hold about 0.014%. These data were likewise used in another study, on human thymus T cells.

Sequenced input: thymocytes. Receptors originate from a boy in the first two years of life with a congenital heart defect.

This clone turned up a few times. This sequence joins TRBV28 and TRBJ1-5; possible D gene TRBD1, 6 bases. Trimming removed 6 bases at V and 3 bases at J, with 12 bases between. This CDR3 comprises 14 residues. Per germline, CDR1 MDHEN and CDR2 SYDVKM. This chain's CDR3 is CASSHRQVNQPQHF. CDR3 bases: TGTGCCAGCAGCCACCGACAGGTCAATCAGCCCCAGCATTTT.

V usage is TRBV30 and J usage is TRBJ1-2; TRBD1 aligns across 8 bases. V lost 2 bases to trimming and J lost 6 bases; unmatched junction nucleotides: 2. The CDR3 runs to 12 residues. In germline, CDR1 is GTSNPN, CDR2 SVGIG (reference sequence). CDR3 bases: TGTGCCTGGAGTCAGACAGGGGATGGCTACACCTTC. Amino acid sequence: CAWSQTGDGYTF.

This chain links TRBV7-2 with TRBJ1-1; D is undetermined. The germline V gene has CDR1 SGHTA and CDR2 FQGNSA. This CDR3 is built from 16 residues. Trimming stripped 3 bases from V and 5 bases from J, with 19 bases between. CDR3 in DNA: TGTGCCAGCAGCTTTAGCCCTGGGAGGGCGGGGACTGAAGCTTTCTTT. This sequence encodes CASSFSPGRAGTEAFF. The entire variable domain, with the rest obtained from reference TRBV7-2 and TRBJ1-1, is as follows: GAGVSQSPSNKVTEKGKDVELRCDPISGHTALYWYRQSLGQGLEFLIYFQGNSAPDKSGLPSDRFSAERTGGSVSTLTIQRTQQEDSAVYLCASSFSPGRAGTEAFFGQGTRLTVV.

This rearrangement joins TRBV28 to TRBJ1-2; TRBD1 agrees at 7 bases. The CDR3 contains 15 residues. V dropped 0 bases and J dropped 7; count of bases not matched to a gene: 8. The germline CDR1 and CDR2 sequences are MDHEN and SYDVKM. The CDR3 DNA is TGTGCCAGCAGTTTATGCGGTGAGGGGGCCGGTGGCTACACCTTC. The encoded protein is CASSLCGEGAGGYTF.

The genes are TRBV7-9 and TRBJ1-1; perhaps TRBD1 as D (5 bases). Germline V CDR1 and CDR2: SEHNR, FQNEAQ (reference sequence). The CDR3 has 11 residues. Trimming shortened V by 2 bases and J by 11 bases, and 9 bases separated the two germline ends. CDR3 residues: CASSLLQGAFF. DNA for the CDR3: TGTGCCAGCAGCTTATTGCAGGGTGCTTTCTTT.

CDR3 residues: CASSLGLAGRSYNEQFF. For the CDR3, the DNA is TGTGCCAGCAGTCTGGGACTAGCGGGGCGCTCCTACAATGAGCAGTTCTTC. The chain couples TRBV28 to TRBJ2-1; 13 bases align to TRBD2. This CDR3 is built from 17 residues. V lost 5 bases to trimming and J lost 0 bases; unmatched junction nucleotides: 4. From germline, CDR1 is MDHEN and CDR2 SYDVKM.

V gene TRBV7-9 combines with J gene TRBJ2-5; D unresolved. The ends were cut back, 1 base at V and 0 bases at J, with 18 bases in the middle. The CDR3 consists of 18 residues. CDR1 and CDR2 from the germline V gene are SEHNR and FQNEAQ (reference sequence). In DNA form, the CDR3 reads TGTGCCAGCAGCTTAGGGTCCGTGGCAAAGAGGTACCAAGAGACCCAGTACTTC. Translating it yields CASSLGSVAKRYQETQYF.

J is TRBJ2-5 and V is TRBV30; TRBD2 matches 12 bases. This CDR3 is built from 16 residues. Germline V gives CDR1 GTSNPN, CDR2 SVGIG (reference sequence). J was trimmed by 5 bases and V by 3 bases; bases with no gene match: 10. CDR3 residues: CAWRIGASGRVETQYF. CDR3 nucleotides: TGTGCCTGGAGGATTGGGGCTAGCGGGAGGGTCGAGACCCAGTACTTC.

The chain joins TRBV5-1 to TRBJ2-3; a possible D gene is TRBD2 (5 bases). The CDR3 covers 15 residues. CDR1 and CDR2 (germline): SGHRS, YFSETQ. Trimming took 1 base from V and 2 from J, leaving 11 bases between them. The CDR3 bases are TGCGCCAGCAGCTTGTTTGGGAGATTCACAGATACGCAGTATTTT. Translation gives CASSLFGRFTDTQYF.

The chain combines TRBV7-3 with TRBJ1-1, with 7 bases fitting TRBD1. The CDR3 is 14 residues long. Germline CDR1 is SGHTA and CDR2 is FQGTGA. Germline trimming cut 5 bases from V and 5 bases from J; bases unmatched to any gene: 8. CDR3 nucleotide sequence: TGTGCCAGCAGCCCGGACAGGTTTGGAACTGAAGCTTTCTTT. Amino acid sequence: CASSPDRFGTEAFF. The whole variable domain, filled in from reference TRBV7-3 and TRBJ1-1, reads GAGVSQTPSNKVTEKGKYVELRCDPISGHTALYWYRQSLGQGPEFLIYFQGTGAADDSGLPNDRFFAVRPEGSVSTLKIQRTERGDSAVYLCASSPDRFGTEAFFGQGTRLTVV.

V usage is TRBV15 and J usage is TRBJ2-7, with 7 bases fitting TRBD1. The CDR3 contains 15 residues. The junction had 3 bases not matched to a gene; V was cut back by 0 bases and J by 1 base. The germline gives CDR1 LNHNV, CDR2 YYDKDF (reference sequence). Here the CDR3 reads CATSRDATGSYEQYF. The CDR3 nucleotides read TGTGCCACCAGCAGAGATGCGACAGGGTCCTACGAGCAGTACTTC.

This chain connects TRBV5-3 to TRBJ2-5; 7 bases match TRBD2. TRBV5-3 is reported as an ORF; its role is uncertain. CDR3 size: 16 residues. V lost 4 bases, J lost 3 bases, and 12 bases stayed unmatched. The CDR3 sequence: CARSRTPGLTKETQYF. CDR3 DNA: TGTGCCAGAAGCCGGACTCCGGGACTAACTAAAGAGACCCAGTACTTC.

The chain is built from TRBV18 and TRBJ2-7; D is ambiguous. Germline CDR1 KGHSH, CDR2 LQKENI. The CDR3 runs to 11 residues. Trimming cost V 0 bases and J 5 bases, with 2 bases left between them. CDR3 amino acids: CASSPPNEQYF. Written as DNA, the CDR3 is TGTGCCAGCTCACCACCCAACGAGCAGTACTTC.

Remarks on this clone: The junction shows a germline mismatch at one end, possibly a read error. The rearrangement uses TRBV7-7 and TRBJ2-5, with D possibly being TRBD2 (6 bases). The CDR3 runs to 15 residues. Germline assignment: CDR1 SSHAT and CDR2 FNYEAQ (reference sequence). Here the CDR3 DNA reads TGTGCTAGCAGCTTAGGCGGGATGGTTCAAGAGACCCAGTACTTC. Translating it yields CASSLGGMVQETQYF.

The chain employs TRBV30 and TRBJ2-7, with D unclear. From germline, CDR1 is GTSNPN and CDR2 SVGIG (reference sequence). This CDR3 is built from 16 residues. V dropped 2 bases and J dropped 2 bases, with 19 bases sitting between them. CDR3 coding DNA: TGTGCCTGGAGTCCGCCATCGCTAGAATCCACCTACGAGCAGTACTTC. Protein product: CAWSPPSLESTYEQYF.

The chain couples TRBV25-1 to TRBJ1-5, with D possibly matching TRBD1 (6 bases). CDR1 is MGHDK and CDR2 is SYGVNS in the germline V gene. The CDR3 totals 15 residues. The V end was cut by 4 bases, the J end by 4 bases, with 14 bases between. CDR3 amino acids: CASSGDTILNQPQHF. The CDR3 DNA is TGTGCCAGCAGTGGGGACACCATCCTGAATCAGCCCCAGCATTTT.

The chain links TRBV6-5 to TRBJ2-7; 7 nucleotides align to TRBD2. With 8 bases clipped from V and 3 bases from J, the junction kept 7 bases outside the gene matches. The CDR3 sequence is 13 residues long. Germline-derived CDR1 and CDR2 are MNHEY and SVGAGI. CDR3 DNA: TGTGCCAGCGGGCTGGGGGGGGGCTACGAGCAGTACTTC. Protein sequence: CASGLGGGYEQYF.

The rearrangement joins TRBV20-1 to TRBJ2-7; D gene ambiguous. V lost 2 bases to trimming and J lost 10 bases, with 12 bases between them. This CDR3 has 11 amino acids. CDR1 DFQATT and CDR2 SNEGSKA come from the germline V gene (reference sequence). The CDR3 DNA reads TGCAGTGCTAGACCCGTGTGGCCCCAGTACTTC. Encoded protein: CSARPVWPQYF.

The chain carries TRBV15 and TRBJ1-1; the D gene is possibly TRBD1 (6 bases). Germline V gene sequence: CDR1 LNHNV, CDR2 YYDKDF (reference sequence). The length of the CDR3 is 16 residues. With 0 bases removed from V and 0 bases from J, the gap between germline ends came to 11 bases. For the CDR3, the DNA is TGTGCCACCAGCAGAGACTGGACAGCCATGAACACTGAAGCTTTCTTT. Translated: CATSRDWTAMNTEAFF.

CDR3 residues: CASSSPSGRVGELFF. Here the CDR3 DNA reads TGTGCCAGCAGTTCCCCTAGCGGGAGGGTCGGGGAGCTGTTTTTT. The chain uses TRBV27 and TRBJ2-2; 12 bases line up with TRBD2. The V segment lost 4 bases and the J segment 7 bases; nucleotides outside the gene matches: 4. The CDR3 is made up of 15 amino acids. Germline V gene lookup returns CDR1 MNHEY and CDR2 SMNVEV (reference sequence).

The rearrangement uses TRBV27 and TRBJ2-2, with TRBD1 identical over 9 bases. V lost 6 bases to trimming and J lost 6 bases; unmatched junction nucleotides: 5. The CDR3 runs 14 residues. Germline V gene lookup returns CDR1 MNHEY and CDR2 SMNVEV (reference sequence). CDR3 DNA: TGTGCCAGCAGCCGCCGACAGGGGGCCGGGGAGCTGTTTTTT. It is translated as CASSRRQGAGELFF.

This chain links TRBV4-1 with TRBJ2-5, with 8 positions matching TRBD2. From germline, CDR1 is MGHRA and CDR2 YSYEKL. Losses at the gene ends were 0 bases for V and 4 bases for J; bases not matched to a gene: 13. The length of the CDR3 is 18 residues. The CDR3 DNA reads TGCGCCAGCAGCCAAGAGATTGGGAAGCGGGAGATGCGAGAGACCCAGTACTTC. Amino acids: CASSQEIGKREMRETQYF.

V is TRBV30 and J is TRBJ2-3; 9 bases line up with TRBD2. Trimming at V came to 5 bases and at J to 6 bases, leaving 12 bases not matched to a gene. The CDR3 consists of 15 residues. Per germline, CDR1 GTSNPN and CDR2 SVGIG (reference sequence). CDR3 protein: CAWGRRAGGPDTQYF. In DNA, the CDR3 is TGTGCCTGGGGGCGCAGGGCGGGAGGGCCGGATACGCAGTATTTT.

This clone was detected once. The chain has TRBV4-1 and TRBJ2-7, with 10 positions matching TRBD1. The V gene's germline CDR1 is MGHRA and CDR2 YSYEKL. The V segment lost 0 bases and the J segment 3 bases; nucleotides outside the gene matches: 5. This CDR3 region has 16 residues. The CDR3: CASSQDFGTGVYEQYF. CDR3 in DNA: TGCGCCAGCAGCCAAGATTTCGGGACAGGGGTCTACGAGCAGTACTTC.

The V and J genes are TRBV7-2 and TRBJ2-1; TRBD2 matches at 9 bases. Germline loops: CDR1 SGHTA, CDR2 FQGNSA. The CDR3 length is 16 residues. With 3 bases clipped from V and 9 bases from J, the junction kept 12 bases outside the gene matches. CDR3 protein: CASSFLGAGGYREQFF. Written as DNA, the CDR3 is TGTGCCAGCAGCTTCCTTGGAGCGGGAGGTTACCGTGAGCAGTTCTTC. Drawing the rest from reference TRBV7-2 and TRBJ2-1, the complete variable domain is GAGVSQSPSNKVTEKGKDVELRCDPISGHTALYWYRQSLGQGLEFLIYFQGNSAPDKSGLPSDRFSAERTGGSVSTLTIQRTQQEDSAVYLCASSFLGAGGYREQFFGPGTRLTVL.

This clone was found once. This rearrangement joins TRBV12-5 to TRBJ2-1, with no clear D. From germline, CDR1 is LGHNT and CDR2 FRNRAP. CDR3 length: 12 amino acids. V dropped 5 bases and J dropped 5 bases, with 7 bases sitting between them. The CDR3 nucleotides read TGTGCTAGTGGTAGAAGAGACAATGAGCAGTTCTTC. Residues: CASGRRDNEQFF.